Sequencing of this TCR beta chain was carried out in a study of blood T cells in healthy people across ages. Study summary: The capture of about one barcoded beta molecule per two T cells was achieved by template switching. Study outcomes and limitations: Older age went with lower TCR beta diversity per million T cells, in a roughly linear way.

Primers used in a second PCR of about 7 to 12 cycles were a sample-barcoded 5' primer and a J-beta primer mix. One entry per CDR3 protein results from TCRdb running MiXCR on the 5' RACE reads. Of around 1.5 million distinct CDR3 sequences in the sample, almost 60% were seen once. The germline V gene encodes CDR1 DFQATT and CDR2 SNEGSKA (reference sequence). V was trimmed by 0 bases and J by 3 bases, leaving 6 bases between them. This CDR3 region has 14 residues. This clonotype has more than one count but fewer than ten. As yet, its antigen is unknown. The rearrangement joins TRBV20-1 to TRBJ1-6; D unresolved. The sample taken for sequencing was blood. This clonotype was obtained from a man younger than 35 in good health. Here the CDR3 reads CSARDRYYNSPLHF. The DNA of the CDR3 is TGCAGTGCTAGAGATCGTTACTATAATTCACCCCTCCACTTT.